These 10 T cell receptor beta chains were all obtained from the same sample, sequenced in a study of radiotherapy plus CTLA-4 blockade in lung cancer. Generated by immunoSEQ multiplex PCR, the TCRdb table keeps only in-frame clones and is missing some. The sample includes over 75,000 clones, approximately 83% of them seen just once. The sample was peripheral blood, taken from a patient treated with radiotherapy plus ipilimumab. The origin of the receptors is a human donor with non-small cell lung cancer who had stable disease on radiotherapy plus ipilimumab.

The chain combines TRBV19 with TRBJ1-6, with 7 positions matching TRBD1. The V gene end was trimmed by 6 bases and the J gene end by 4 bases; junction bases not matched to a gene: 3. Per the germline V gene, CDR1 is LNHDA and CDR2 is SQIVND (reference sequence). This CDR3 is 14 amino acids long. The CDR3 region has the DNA TGTGCCAGTAGCCCGACAGGGTATAATTCACCCCTCCACTTT. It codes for CASSPTGYNSPLHF.

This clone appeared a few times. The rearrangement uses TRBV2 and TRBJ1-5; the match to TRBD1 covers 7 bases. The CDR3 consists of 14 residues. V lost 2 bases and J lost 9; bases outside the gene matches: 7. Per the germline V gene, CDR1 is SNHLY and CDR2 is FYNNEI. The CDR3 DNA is TGTGCCAGCAGTGAACAGGGGGACCGATGGCCCCAGCATTTT. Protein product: CASSEQGDRWPQHF.

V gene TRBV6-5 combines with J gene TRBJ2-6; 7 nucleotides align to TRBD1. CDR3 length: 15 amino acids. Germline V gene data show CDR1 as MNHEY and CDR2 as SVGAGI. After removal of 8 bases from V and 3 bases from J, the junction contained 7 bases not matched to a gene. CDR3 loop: CASGQGVGGANVLTF. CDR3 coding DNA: TGTGCCAGCGGCCAGGGGGTAGGTGGGGCCAACGTCCTGACTTTC.

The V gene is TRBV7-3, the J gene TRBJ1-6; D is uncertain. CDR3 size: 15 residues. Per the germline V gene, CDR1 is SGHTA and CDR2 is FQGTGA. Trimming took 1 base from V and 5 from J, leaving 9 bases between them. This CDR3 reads CASSLNRNNNSPLHF. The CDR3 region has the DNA TGTGCCAGCAGCTTAAACCGGAATAATAATTCACCCCTCCACTTT.

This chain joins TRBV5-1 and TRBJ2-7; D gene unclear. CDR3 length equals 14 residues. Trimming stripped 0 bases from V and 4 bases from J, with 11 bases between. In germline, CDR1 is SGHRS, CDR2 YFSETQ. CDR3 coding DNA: TGCGCCAGCAGCTTGGCCGGATCGGATTACGAGCAGTACTTC. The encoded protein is CASSLAGSDYEQYF.

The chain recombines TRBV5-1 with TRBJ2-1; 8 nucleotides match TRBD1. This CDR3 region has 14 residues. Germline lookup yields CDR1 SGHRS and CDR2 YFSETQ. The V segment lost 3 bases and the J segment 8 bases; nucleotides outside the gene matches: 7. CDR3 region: CASSWRNRGYEQFF. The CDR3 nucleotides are TGCGCCAGCAGCTGGAGGAACAGGGGGTATGAGCAGTTCTTC.

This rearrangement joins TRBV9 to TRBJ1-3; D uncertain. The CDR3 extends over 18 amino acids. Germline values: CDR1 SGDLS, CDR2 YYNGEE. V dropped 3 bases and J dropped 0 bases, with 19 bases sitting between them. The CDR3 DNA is TGTGCCAGCAGCGAGGACCCCGTAGGTCTCGGCTCTGGAAACACCATATATTTT. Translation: CASSEDPVGLGSGNTIYF.

The CDR3 DNA reads TGCAGCTCGAGGGACGTCGACATTCAGTACTTC. It encodes CSSRDVDIQYF. V is TRBV29-1 and J is TRBJ2-4, with D possibly being TRBD1 or TRBD2 (5 bases each). V lost 8 bases, J lost 8 bases, and 13 bases lay in between. Germline values: CDR1 SQVTM, CDR2 ANQGSEA. The CDR3 length is 11 residues.

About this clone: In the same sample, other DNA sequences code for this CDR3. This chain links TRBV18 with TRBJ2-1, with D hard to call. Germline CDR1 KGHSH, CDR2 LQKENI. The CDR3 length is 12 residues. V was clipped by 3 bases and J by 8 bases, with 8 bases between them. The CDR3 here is CASSPLGDEQFF. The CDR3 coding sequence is TGTGCCAGCTCACCGTTGGGTGATGAGCAGTTCTTC.

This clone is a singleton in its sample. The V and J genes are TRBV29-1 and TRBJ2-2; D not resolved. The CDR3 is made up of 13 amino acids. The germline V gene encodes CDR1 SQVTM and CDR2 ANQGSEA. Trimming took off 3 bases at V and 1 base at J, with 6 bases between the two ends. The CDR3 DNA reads TGCAGCGTTGACAAGCGGAACACCGGGGAGCTGTTTTTT. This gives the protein CSVDKRNTGELFF.